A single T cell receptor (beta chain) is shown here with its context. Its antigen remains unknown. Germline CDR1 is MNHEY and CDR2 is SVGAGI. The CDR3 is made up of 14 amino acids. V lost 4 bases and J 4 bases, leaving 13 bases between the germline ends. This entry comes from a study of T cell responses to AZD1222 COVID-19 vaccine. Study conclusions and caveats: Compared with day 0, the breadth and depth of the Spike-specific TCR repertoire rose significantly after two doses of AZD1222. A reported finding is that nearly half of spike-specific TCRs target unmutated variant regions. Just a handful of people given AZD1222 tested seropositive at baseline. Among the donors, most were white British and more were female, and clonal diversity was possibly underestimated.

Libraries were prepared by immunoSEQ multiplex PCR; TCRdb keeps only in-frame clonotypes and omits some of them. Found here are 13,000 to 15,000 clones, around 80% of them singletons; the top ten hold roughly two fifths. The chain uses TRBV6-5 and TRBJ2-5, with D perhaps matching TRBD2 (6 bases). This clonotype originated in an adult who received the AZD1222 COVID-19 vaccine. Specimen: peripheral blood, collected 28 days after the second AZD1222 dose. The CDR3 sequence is CASSSSASIETQYF. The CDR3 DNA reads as TGTGCCAGCAGTTCTAGCGCCTCGATAGAGACCCAGTACTTC.